The following is a T cell receptor beta chain sequence with its context. These data come from a study of brain metastases from non-small cell lung cancer. Generated by immunoSEQ multiplex PCR, the TCRdb table keeps only in-frame clones and is missing some. This table holds 500 to 700 clones, 70% to 90% found once. Looked up from germline, CDR1 is SGHNT and CDR2 is YENEEA. V lost 1 base and J 5 bases, leaving 14 bases between the germline ends. The CDR3 has 15 amino acids. Sequencing was done on a sample of tumor-adjacent normal tissue. V and J are TRBV11-3 and TRBJ2-5; D unresolved. This TCR was sampled from a donor over 35 with non-small cell lung cancer. CDR3 DNA sequence: TGTGCCAGCAGCTTAGGCAGGTCGACTGTGGAGACCCAGTACTTC. Its protein is CASSLGRSTVETQYF.